The entry below describes one T cell receptor beta chain. What it binds is not known. The table came from immunoSEQ multiplex PCR; TCRdb's copy has only in-frame clones and leaves some out. This repertoire shows roughly 350,000 clones, about nine tenths found once; its top ten account for about 0.8%. The data were taken from a study of cytomegalovirus exposure and HLA in healthy donors. Study outcomes and limitations: Associated with cytomegalovirus, according to the listing, were about 160 TCR beta chains.

The source of this sequence is a woman under 30 in good health and CMV-seronegative. The sequencing input was PBMCs.

CDR3 sequence reads: CASNADRGWEPQHF. CDR3 sequence (DNA): TGTGCCAGCAACGCGGACAGGGGTTGGGAACCCCAGCATTTT. The chain recombines TRBV2 with TRBJ1-5; 9 bases line up with TRBD1. The junction had 11 bases not matched to a gene; V was cut back by 7 bases and J by 10 bases. CDR1 is SNHLY and CDR2 is FYNNEI in the germline V gene. The CDR3 extends over 14 amino acids.